This T cell receptor beta chain was profiled in a study of neurological immune-mediated disorders (dated by TCRdb to between 2019 and 2020). Study-wide context: The study compared peripheral blood TCR-beta repertoires of HTLV-I-associated myelopathy (HAM/TSP) patients, multiple sclerosis patients and healthy controls using UMI-based sequencing. The approximately 100 TCR-beta libraries included longitudinal samples, technical triplicates and paired sorted CD4+ and CD8+ T-cell subsets alongside PBMC samples. Technical triplicate libraries were sequenced to precisely calculate how much the frequency of each individual clone varied. The cohort included roughly 71 subjects: roughly 15 with HAM/TSP, about 34 with multiple sclerosis, and around 20 healthy controls. What the work shows at the level of the full study, not this receptor alone: Expanded clones from different subjects shared no identical CDR3 amino acid sequences, which suggests that TCR-beta repertoires were private in all groups. TCR clonal expansion was greatest in HAM/TSP patients and smallest in MS patients, who ranked below even healthy controls.

The intended sense of this specimen's time point label: technical triplicate 2. For the unsorted PBMC libraries, 2 million PBMCs were stored in RNAlater at -80 degrees C until RNA extraction and were used to generate the libraries. Peripheral blood was subjected to Ficoll-Hypaque density gradient centrifugation to isolate PBMCs, which were then cryopreserved in liquid nitrogen. cDNA synthesis used template-switch 5'RACE with a primer carrying a 10-nucleotide random unique molecular identifier tagging each TCR transcript. Every sequencing run covered 15-18 subjects and yielded more than 160 million TCR-beta sequences. The RNeasy kit was used for extraction of total RNA. Using the KAPA Real-time Library Amplification kit, TCR-beta VDJ regions were amplified with primers for the TCR constant region and the 5'RACE anchor. Sample indexes and Illumina adaptors were added in a first PCR, and a second PCR then increased library yield. After Ampure bead purification, the roughly 650 bp TCR product was size-selected on a 2% E-gel SizeSelection system. Before pooling, library quality was assessed on a Bioanalyzer, concentration was determined with Qubit, and library quantification was performed with the Kapa Library Quantification kit. Libraries were sequenced paired-end 2 x 150 bp on an Illumina HiSeq 2500. To increase sequence diversity, 25-30% phiX was spiked into each library pool. Under the source paper's analysis protocol: Quality-filtered reads were processed with the UMI-based MiGEC pipeline, which removed over 85% of raw TCR sequences during error correction. VDJ genes were aligned to IMGT germline references, and each clonotype was defined by a unique CDR3 amino acid sequence together with V-J genes. Clonal expansion, Shannon diversity and CDR3 relatedness (CalcPairwiseDistances, ClusterSamples) were evaluated with VDJtools, and phylogenetic trees were built with CLCbio workbench. Using coefficient-of-variation modelling across technical triplicates, the study counted a clone as expanded if it had at least 8 unique UMIs. The raw public reads went through TCRdb reprocessing: fastp at Q25, MiXCR clone calling, in-frame beta chains kept. For every CDR3 protein sequence, its rows merge into one entry that carries the most common genes and DNA. TCRdb's processing, not the authors' own work, is the source of the V and J calls. The sample data list more than 55,000 distinct CDR3 sequences, and under 30% of these were observed just once. Around 4.5% of the sample belongs to the ten largest clones.

The CDR3 spans 16 residues, from the cysteine through the phenylalanine. Here the CDR3 DNA is all that survives: 48 bases in frame from base 1. The germline ends are 12 bases apart after V is trimmed by 0 bases and J by 3 bases. As encoded in the germline V gene, CDR1 is KGHSH while CDR2 is LQKENI. This clonotype was seen many times. Its antigen has not been determined. Per-base qualities were not stored, and no clone one base away is much larger. The sequence links TRBV18 to TRBJ1-3; a confident D gene designation cannot be given. The sample was PBMCs. The receptor comes from a man between 60 and 70 years old with HTLV-1-associated myelopathy (HAM/TSP). CDR3 region: CASSPPGVMGGNTIYF. DNA sequence: TGTGCCAGCTCACCACCGGGAGTGATGGGTGGAAACACCATATATTTT.